The entry below describes one TCR beta chain. Trimming cost V 11 bases and J 5 bases, with 21 bases left between them. Germline values: CDR1 MNHNY, CDR2 SVGAGI (reference sequence). The CDR3 is 14 residues long. This entry comes from a study of blood T cell repertoires in COVID-19. Background on the study: Spain, Italy and the United States supplied samples that represented acute and convalescent COVID-19. Nucleic acid was either cDNA or gDNA, and it came from T cells, B-cell-depleted T cells, or PBMCs.

Authors' methods: Amplification from reference gene primers served as the basis for estimated nucleated cell counts. The table came from immunoSEQ multiplex PCR; TCRdb's copy has only in-frame clones and leaves some out. That table supplies the V and J calls and clone size; D and trimming were determined from the DNA. The sample records 200,000 to 300,000 clones, 65% to 90% being singletons. The chain recombines TRBV6-6 with TRBJ2-5, with TRBD2 as a possible D gene (7 bases). The material sequenced was peripheral blood. This clonotype was sampled from a man aged 30 to 39 with active or convalescent COVID-19. DNA for the CDR3: TGTGCCGGTAGACGGGGGGCGGCCACGGAGACCCAGTACTTC. Its protein is CAGRRGAATETQYF.